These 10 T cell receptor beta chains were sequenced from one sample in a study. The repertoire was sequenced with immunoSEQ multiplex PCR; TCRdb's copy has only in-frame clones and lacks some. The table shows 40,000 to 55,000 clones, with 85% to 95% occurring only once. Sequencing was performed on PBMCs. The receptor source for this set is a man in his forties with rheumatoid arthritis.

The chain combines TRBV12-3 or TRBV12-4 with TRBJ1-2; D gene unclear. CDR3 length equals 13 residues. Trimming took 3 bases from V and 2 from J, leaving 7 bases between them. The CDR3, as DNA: TGTGCCAGCAGTTTTGAGAGCAACTATGGCTACACCTTC. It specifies CASSFESNYGYTF.

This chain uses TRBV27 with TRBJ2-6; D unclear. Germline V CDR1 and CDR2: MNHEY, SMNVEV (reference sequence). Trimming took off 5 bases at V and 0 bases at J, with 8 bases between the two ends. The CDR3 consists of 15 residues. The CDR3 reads CASSTLNSGANVLTF. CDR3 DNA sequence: TGTGCCAGCAGTACACTAAACTCTGGGGCCAACGTCCTGACTTTC.

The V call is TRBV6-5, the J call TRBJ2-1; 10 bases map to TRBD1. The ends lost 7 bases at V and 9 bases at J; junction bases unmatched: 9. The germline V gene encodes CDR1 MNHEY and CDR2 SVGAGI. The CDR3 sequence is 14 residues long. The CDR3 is CASTDRGRYAEQFF. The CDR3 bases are TGTGCCAGCACGGACAGGGGGAGGTACGCTGAGCAGTTCTTC.

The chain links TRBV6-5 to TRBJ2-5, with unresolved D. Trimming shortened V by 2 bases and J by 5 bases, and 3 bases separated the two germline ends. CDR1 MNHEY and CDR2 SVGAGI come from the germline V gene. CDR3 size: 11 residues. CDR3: CASSYGETQYF. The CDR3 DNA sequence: TGTGCCAGCAGTTACGGGGAGACCCAGTACTTC.

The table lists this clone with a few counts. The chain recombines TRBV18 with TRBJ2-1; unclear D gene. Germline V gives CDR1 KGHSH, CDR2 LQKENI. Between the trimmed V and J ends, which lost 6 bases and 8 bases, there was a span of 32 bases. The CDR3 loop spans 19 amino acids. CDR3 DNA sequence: TGTGCCAGCTCGAACCTACGACCGAAAGGCCCGGGCGAAAAGCATGAGCAGTTCTTC. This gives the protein CASSNLRPKGPGEKHEQFF.

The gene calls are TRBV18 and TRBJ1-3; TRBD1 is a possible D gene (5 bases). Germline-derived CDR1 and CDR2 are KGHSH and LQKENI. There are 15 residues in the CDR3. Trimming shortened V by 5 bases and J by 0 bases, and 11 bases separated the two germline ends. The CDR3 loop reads CASSWDSSSGNTIYF. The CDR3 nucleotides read TGTGCCAGCTCATGGGACTCGAGCTCTGGAAACACCATATATTTT.

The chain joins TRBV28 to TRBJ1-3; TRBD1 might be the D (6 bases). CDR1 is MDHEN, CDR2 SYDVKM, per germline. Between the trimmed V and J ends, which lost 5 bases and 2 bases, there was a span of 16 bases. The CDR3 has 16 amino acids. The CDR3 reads CASSTNREIPGNTIYF. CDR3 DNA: TGTGCCAGCAGTACAAACAGGGAGATCCCTGGAAACACCATATATTTT.

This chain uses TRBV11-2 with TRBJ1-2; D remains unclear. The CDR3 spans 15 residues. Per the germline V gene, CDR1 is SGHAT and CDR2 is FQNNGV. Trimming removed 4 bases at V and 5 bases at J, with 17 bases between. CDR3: CASSSSSGSGYGYTF. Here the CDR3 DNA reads TGTGCCAGCAGCTCCAGCAGTGGTAGCGGGTATGGCTACACCTTC.

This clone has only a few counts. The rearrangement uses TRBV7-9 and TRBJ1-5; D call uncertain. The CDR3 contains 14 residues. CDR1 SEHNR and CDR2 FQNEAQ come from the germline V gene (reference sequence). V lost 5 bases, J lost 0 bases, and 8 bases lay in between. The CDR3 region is CASSPDYSNQPQHF. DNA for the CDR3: TGTGCCAGCAGCCCCGATTATAGCAATCAGCCCCAGCATTTT.

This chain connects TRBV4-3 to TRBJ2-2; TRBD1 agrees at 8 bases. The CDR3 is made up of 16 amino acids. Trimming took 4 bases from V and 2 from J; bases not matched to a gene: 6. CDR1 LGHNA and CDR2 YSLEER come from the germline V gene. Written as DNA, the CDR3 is TGCGCCAGCAGCCCAGGGGGCGGGGCAAACACCGGGGAGCTGTTTTTT. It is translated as CASSPGGGANTGELFF.